Listed below are T cell receptor beta chains from one sample, sequenced in a study of T-cell reconstitution after alpha-beta-depleted transplantation in children. TCRdb reprocessed the PCR reads with MiXCR, giving one entry per CDR3 protein. The profile covers roughly 590,000 distinct CDR3 sequences, with roughly 17% appearing a single time and 1.1% taken by the ten largest. Sequences were derived from PBMCs from the stem cell graft donor, sampled from the stem cell graft. All receptors come from a human donor who donated a stem cell graft to a child with acute myeloid leukemia. CDR3s include the opening cysteine and the closing phenylalanine or tryptophan. Each record gives: CDR3 length, clone size, D gene, J gene, V gene, CDR3 protein, CDR3 DNA. A D gene is named only where the DNA matches it firmly. Clone sizes are given selectively: once, few, many, or a class where the clone is expanded.

CDR3 length: 14; clone size: few; D gene: TRBD1; J gene: TRBJ1-5; V gene: TRBV29-1; CDR3 protein: CSVRGQGYNQPQHF; CDR3 DNA: TGCAGCGTACGGGGACAGGGATACAATCAGCCCCAGCATTTT
CDR3 length: 15; clone size: NA; D gene: NA; J gene: TRBJ2-5; V gene: TRBV12-2; CDR3 protein: CASRLSLGNQETQYF; CDR3 DNA: TGTGCAAGTCGCTTATCTCTTGGGAACCAAGAGACCCAGTACTTC
CDR3 length: 12; clone size: many; D gene: TRBD1; J gene: TRBJ1-1; V gene: TRBV20-1; CDR3 protein: CSASTQGIEAFF; CDR3 DNA: TGCAGTGCTAGCACACAGGGGATTGAAGCTTTCTTT
CDR3 length: 14; clone size: many; D gene: NA; J gene: TRBJ2-5; V gene: TRBV6-5; CDR3 protein: CASSYEGQQETQYF; CDR3 DNA: TGTGCCAGCAGTTACGAGGGGCAGCAAGAGACCCAGTACTTC
CDR3 length: 14; clone size: few; D gene: TRBD1; J gene: TRBJ1-1; V gene: TRBV25-1; CDR3 protein: CASRWTGGLGEAFF; CDR3 DNA: TGTGCCAGCAGATGGACAGGGGGCCTAGGTGAAGCTTTCTTT
CDR3 length: 14; clone size: many; D gene: NA; J gene: TRBJ2-2; V gene: TRBV6-4; CDR3 protein: CASSDSGGTGELFF; CDR3 DNA: TGTGCCAGCAGTGACTCAGGAGGTACCGGGGAGCTGTTTTTT
CDR3 length: 15; clone size: NA; D gene: NA; J gene: TRBJ2-1; V gene: TRBV4-1; CDR3 protein: CASSLWSPPNNEQFF; CDR3 DNA: TGCGCCAGCAGCTTGTGGTCCCCCCCCAACAATGAGCAGTTCTTC
CDR3 length: 12; clone size: many; D gene: NA; J gene: TRBJ1-5; V gene: TRBV15; CDR3 protein: CATSSLNQPQHF; CDR3 DNA: TGTGCCACCAGCAGCTTAAATCAGCCCCAGCATTTT
CDR3 length: 14; clone size: few; D gene: TRBD1; J gene: TRBJ1-1; V gene: TRBV7-2; CDR3 protein: CASSLQGRDTEAFF; CDR3 DNA: TGTGCCAGCAGCCTACAGGGGAGGGACACTGAAGCTTTCTTT
CDR3 length: 15; clone size: many; D gene: NA; J gene: TRBJ2-2; V gene: TRBV6-1; CDR3 protein: CASNVGPGSTGELFF; CDR3 DNA: TGTGCCAGCAACGTGGGCCCCGGCAGTACCGGGGAGCTGTTTTTT
CDR3 length: 17; clone size: NA; D gene: NA; J gene: TRBJ2-4; V gene: TRBV7-2; CDR3 protein: CASSLVQGSGTKNIQYF; CDR3 DNA: TGTGCCAGCAGCTTAGTTCAGGGATCGGGAACCAAAAACATTCAGTACTTC
CDR3 length: 12; clone size: NA; D gene: NA; J gene: TRBJ2-2; V gene: TRBV6-5; CDR3 protein: CASTSTGGELFF; CDR3 DNA: TGTGCCAGCACGTCTACCGGAGGGGAGCTGTTTTTT
CDR3 length: 14; clone size: many; D gene: NA; J gene: TRBJ1-6; V gene: TRBV20-1; CDR3 protein: CSANREGGNSPLHF; CDR3 DNA: TGCAGTGCTAACCGGGAGGGGGGTAATTCACCCCTCCACTTT
CDR3 length: 14; clone size: few; D gene: NA; J gene: TRBJ2-1; V gene: TRBV7-3; CDR3 protein: CASSAQAGKNEQFF; CDR3 DNA: TGTGCCAGCAGCGCCCAGGCAGGGAAGAATGAGCAGTTCTTC
CDR3 length: 16; clone size: many; D gene: NA; J gene: TRBJ1-5; V gene: TRBV7-6; CDR3 protein: CASSWGGPYSNQPQHF; CDR3 DNA: TGTGCCAGCAGCTGGGGAGGGCCATATAGCAATCAGCCCCAGCATTTT
CDR3 length: 18; clone size: NA; D gene: TRBD2; J gene: TRBJ2-3; V gene: TRBV13; CDR3 protein: CASSSRTSGGTSTDTQYF; CDR3 DNA: TGTGCCAGCAGCTCCCGGACTAGCGGGGGTACTAGCACAGATACGCAGTATTTT
CDR3 length: 16; clone size: NA; D gene: NA; J gene: TRBJ2-2; V gene: TRBV5-1; CDR3 protein: CASSLERTTNTGELFF; CDR3 DNA: TGCGCCAGCAGCTTGGAGAGGACAACGAACACCGGGGAGCTGTTTTTT
CDR3 length: 12; clone size: many; D gene: NA; J gene: TRBJ1-5; V gene: TRBV20-1; CDR3 protein: CSASHEDQPQHF; CDR3 DNA: TGCAGTGCTAGTCACGAAGATCAGCCCCAGCATTTT
CDR3 length: 15; clone size: NA; D gene: TRBD2; J gene: TRBJ2-1; V gene: TRBV7-3; CDR3 protein: CASSRRGGAGNEQFF; CDR3 DNA: TGTGCCAGCAGCCGCCGGGGGGGGGCGGGTAATGAGCAGTTCTTC
CDR3 length: 15; clone size: many; D gene: TRBD1; J gene: TRBJ2-2; V gene: TRBV27; CDR3 protein: CASSSSTGGVGELFF; CDR3 DNA: TGTGCCAGCAGTTCATCGACAGGGGGCGTCGGGGAGCTGTTTTTT
CDR3 length: 15; clone size: few; D gene: NA; J gene: TRBJ2-3; V gene: TRBV20-1; CDR3 protein: CSASSGDASTDTQYF; CDR3 DNA: TGCAGTGCTAGCTCCGGGGACGCAAGCACAGATACGCAGTATTTT
CDR3 length: 13; clone size: many; D gene: NA; J gene: TRBJ2-5; V gene: TRBV20-1; CDR3 protein: CSAVEWAQETQYF; CDR3 DNA: TGCAGTGCCGTAGAGTGGGCCCAAGAGACCCAGTACTTC
CDR3 length: 13; clone size: many; D gene: NA; J gene: TRBJ2-4; V gene: TRBV29-1; CDR3 protein: CSVGQTAKNIQYF; CDR3 DNA: TGCAGCGTTGGGCAGACTGCCAAAAACATTCAGTACTTC
CDR3 length: 15; clone size: NA; D gene: NA; J gene: TRBJ1-4; V gene: TRBV6-5; CDR3 protein: CASSYGGAQHEKLFF; CDR3 DNA: TGTGCCAGCAGTTACGGGGGGGCGCAGCATGAAAAACTGTTTTTT
CDR3 length: 15; clone size: few; D gene: NA; J gene: TRBJ1-5; V gene: TRBV12-3/TRBV12-4; CDR3 protein: CASSPRTASNQPQHF; CDR3 DNA: TGTGCCAGCAGCCCTCGTACAGCCAGCAATCAGCCCCAGCATTTT
CDR3 length: 15; clone size: NA; D gene: TRBD2; J gene: TRBJ2-1; V gene: TRBV7-3; CDR3 protein: CASSHSGGNYNEQFF; CDR3 DNA: TGTGCCAGCAGCCATAGCGGGGGTAACTACAATGAGCAGTTCTTC
CDR3 length: 13; clone size: many; D gene: NA; J gene: TRBJ1-1; V gene: TRBV20-1; CDR3 protein: CSAMSQGGTEAFF; CDR3 DNA: TGCAGTGCTATGTCACAGGGAGGGACTGAAGCTTTCTTT
CDR3 length: 14; clone size: many; D gene: NA; J gene: TRBJ2-2; V gene: TRBV20-1; CDR3 protein: CSARIGGGDGELFF; CDR3 DNA: TGCAGTGCTAGAATCGGAGGGGGCGACGGGGAGCTGTTTTTT
CDR3 length: 12; clone size: few; D gene: NA; J gene: TRBJ2-5; V gene: TRBV14; CDR3 protein: CASSQGGWTQYF; CDR3 DNA: TGTGCCAGCAGCCAAGGGGGGTGGACCCAGTACTTC
CDR3 length: 15; clone size: many; D gene: TRBD1; J gene: TRBJ1-5; V gene: TRBV20-1; CDR3 protein: CSARVRDRGNQPQHF; CDR3 DNA: TGCAGTGCTAGAGTCCGGGACAGGGGCAATCAGCCCCAGCATTTT
CDR3 length: 16; clone size: NA; D gene: TRBD1; J gene: TRBJ2-3; V gene: TRBV7-2; CDR3 protein: CASSLLGGSGIDTQYF; CDR3 DNA: TGTGCCAGCAGCTTACTAGGGGGCTCAGGGATAGATACGCAGTATTTT
CDR3 length: 11; clone size: NA; D gene: NA; J gene: TRBJ2-7; V gene: TRBV2; CDR3 protein: CASRGDFEQYF; CDR3 DNA: TGTGCCAGCAGGGGGGACTTCGAGCAGTACTTC
CDR3 length: 14; clone size: few; D gene: NA; J gene: TRBJ2-3; V gene: TRBV29-1; CDR3 protein: CSVEGAGFTDTQYF; CDR3 DNA: TGCAGCGTTGAGGGAGCTGGCTTCACAGATACGCAGTATTTT
CDR3 length: 13; clone size: many; D gene: TRBD1; J gene: TRBJ1-6; V gene: TRBV20-1; CDR3 protein: CSAPTGGNSPLHF; CDR3 DNA: TGCAGTGCCCCGACAGGGGGTAATTCACCCCTCCACTTT
CDR3 length: 16; clone size: many; D gene: TRBD1; J gene: TRBJ1-5; V gene: TRBV7-6; CDR3 protein: CASSSLSRDRGQPQHF; CDR3 DNA: TGTGCCAGCAGCTCTCTCTCACGCGACAGGGGGCAGCCCCAGCATTTT
CDR3 length: 14; clone size: few; D gene: NA; J gene: TRBJ1-1; V gene: TRBV5-1; CDR3 protein: CASSRDAANTEAFF; CDR3 DNA: TGCGCCAGCAGCCGCGACGCGGCGAACACTGAAGCTTTCTTT
CDR3 length: 18; clone size: once; D gene: NA; J gene: TRBJ2-6; V gene: TRBV24-1; CDR3 protein: CATSVGRGSNSGANVLTF; CDR3 DNA: TGTGCCACCAGTGTGGGTCGAGGGTCGAATTCTGGGGCCAACGTCCTGACTTTC
CDR3 length: 16; clone size: few; D gene: TRBD1; J gene: TRBJ2-5; V gene: TRBV29-1; CDR3 protein: CSRSFIQGAVEETQYF; CDR3 DNA: TGCAGCCGATCTTTTATACAGGGGGCGGTTGAAGAGACCCAGTACTTC
CDR3 length: 16; clone size: NA; D gene: NA; J gene: TRBJ2-2; V gene: TRBV20-1; CDR3 protein: CSARAPGVKNTGELFF; CDR3 DNA: TGCAGTGCTAGAGCCCCCGGGGTCAAGAACACCGGGGAGCTGTTTTTT
CDR3 length: 14; clone size: few; D gene: TRBD1; J gene: TRBJ1-1; V gene: TRBV7-3; CDR3 protein: CASSPGQGHTEAFF; CDR3 DNA: TGTGCCAGCAGCCCCGGACAGGGTCACACTGAAGCTTTCTTT
CDR3 length: 15; clone size: NA; D gene: NA; J gene: TRBJ1-2; V gene: TRBV4-2; CDR3 protein: CASSQGQNNYGGYTF; CDR3 DNA: TGTGCCAGCAGCCAAGGACAGAACAACTATGGAGGCTACACCTTC
CDR3 length: 16; clone size: few; D gene: NA; J gene: TRBJ1-1; V gene: TRBV20-1; CDR3 protein: CSASPEPNLPGREAFF; CDR3 DNA: TGCAGTGCTAGTCCCGAACCGAACCTGCCCGGGAGGGAAGCTTTCTTT
CDR3 length: 11; clone size: many; D gene: TRBD1; J gene: TRBJ1-1; V gene: TRBV29-1; CDR3 protein: CSIGQGAEAFF; CDR3 DNA: TGCAGCATCGGACAGGGGGCTGAAGCTTTCTTT
CDR3 length: 15; clone size: few; D gene: TRBD1; J gene: TRBJ2-5; V gene: TRBV7-9; CDR3 protein: CASSSDRDREETQYF; CDR3 DNA: TGTGCCAGCAGCTCAGACCGGGACAGGGAAGAGACCCAGTACTTC
CDR3 length: 15; clone size: many; D gene: TRBD1; J gene: TRBJ2-7; V gene: TRBV12-3/TRBV12-4; CDR3 protein: CASSLSGTGVDEQYF; CDR3 DNA: TGTGCCAGCAGTTTAAGCGGGACAGGGGTCGACGAGCAGTACTTC
CDR3 length: 14; clone size: many; D gene: NA; J gene: TRBJ2-5; V gene: TRBV20-1; CDR3 protein: CSAVNRDKQETQYF; CDR3 DNA: TGCAGTGCTGTAAACCGGGACAAGCAAGAGACCCAGTACTTC
CDR3 length: 14; clone size: many; D gene: NA; J gene: TRBJ1-3; V gene: TRBV20-1; CDR3 protein: CSARKGLDGNTIYF; CDR3 DNA: TGCAGTGCTAGAAAGGGGTTGGATGGAAACACCATATATTTT
CDR3 length: 15; clone size: NA; D gene: TRBD1; J gene: TRBJ1-6; V gene: TRBV20-1; CDR3 protein: CSARGGTGGNSPLHF; CDR3 DNA: TGCAGTGCTAGAGGGGGGACAGGGGGTAATTCACCCCTCCACTTT
CDR3 length: 15; clone size: few; D gene: TRBD2; J gene: TRBJ2-2; V gene: TRBV29-1; CDR3 protein: CSVEWAGGQAGELFF; CDR3 DNA: TGCAGCGTTGAATGGGCGGGGGGGCAAGCCGGGGAGCTGTTTTTT
CDR3 length: 15; clone size: NA; D gene: NA; J gene: TRBJ2-7; V gene: TRBV4-3; CDR3 protein: CASSQSRETFYEQYF; CDR3 DNA: TGCGCCAGCAGCCAATCCAGGGAGACTTTCTACGAGCAGTACTTC
CDR3 length: 14; clone size: few; D gene: TRBD2; J gene: TRBJ2-3; V gene: TRBV15; CDR3 protein: CATSASGGTDTQYF; CDR3 DNA: TGTGCCACCAGCGCTAGCGGGGGCACAGATACGCAGTATTTT
CDR3 length: 15; clone size: few; D gene: TRBD2; J gene: TRBJ2-1; V gene: TRBV12-3/TRBV12-4; CDR3 protein: CASSFLAGVINEQFF; CDR3 DNA: TGTGCCAGCAGTTTTTTAGCGGGGGTCATAAATGAGCAGTTCTTC